A single sample is the source of the 28 T cell receptor beta chains below, sequenced in a study of blood T cell repertoires in COVID-19. Using immunoSEQ multiplex PCR, the repertoire was profiled, and TCRdb retains in-frame clones only, with some absent. The sample shows 150,000 to 180,000 clones, over 65% of them seen only once. The sequenced sample consisted of peripheral blood. These receptor sequences come from an older man with acute or convalescent COVID-19.

The V and J genes are TRBV10-3 and TRBJ2-1; 11 bases are shared with TRBD1. V lost 10 bases to trimming and J lost 5 bases; unmatched junction nucleotides: 13. From germline, CDR1 is ENHRY and CDR2 SYGVKD. The CDR3 has 16 amino acids. CDR3 sequence (DNA): TGTGCCACCGGCGGACAGGGGGCATTTTCAAACAATGAGCAGTTCTTC. The encoded protein is CATGGQGAFSNNEQFF.

This clone has just a few counts. The J gene is TRBJ2-7, the V gene TRBV25-1, with 9 bases aligning to TRBD1. V lost 5 bases to trimming and J lost 4 bases; unmatched junction nucleotides: 12. The germline V gene has CDR1 MGHDK and CDR2 SYGVNS. The CDR3 has 16 residues. CDR3 in amino acids: CASSSLWTGDCYEQYV. The DNA for the CDR3 is TGTGCCAGCAGTTCCCTGTGGACAGGGGACTGTTACGAGCAGTACGTC.

This chain connects TRBV2 to TRBJ1-1; TRBD1 agrees at 8 bases. Germline V lookup: CDR1 SNHLY, CDR2 FYNNEI. The J segment lost 2 bases and the V segment lost 8 bases, leaving 7 bases of the junction unmatched. This CDR3 contains 14 residues. CDR3 DNA sequence: TGTGCCAGCCGGGACAGGAAGAGAAACACTGAAGCTTTCTTT. Its translation: CASRDRKRNTEAFF.

This clone was recorded once. The chain joins TRBV5-8 to TRBJ2-3; 8 positions match TRBD2. From germline, CDR1 is SGHTS and CDR2 YDEGEE. The ends lost 4 bases at V and 1 base at J; junction bases unmatched: 5. There are 15 residues in the CDR3. CDR3 DNA sequence: TGTGCCAGCAGCGGAGCGGGGGCTGGCACAGATACGCAGTATTTT. Translation gives CASSGAGAGTDTQYF. Together with reference TRBV5-8 and TRBJ2-3, the CDR3 gives the full variable domain: EAGVTQSPTHLIKTRGQQATLRCSPISGHTSVYWYQQALGLGLQFLLWYDEGEERNRGNFPPRFSGRQFPNYSSELNVNALELEDSALYLCASSGAGAGTDTQYFGPGTRLTVL.

The chain has TRBV7-2 and TRBJ1-3; 9 bases are shared with TRBD1. CDR3 size: 16 residues. With V trimmed by 6 bases and J by 4 bases, 10 bases remained unmatched. The germline V gene encodes CDR1 SGHTA and CDR2 FQGNSA. The CDR3 sequence: CASSYVGTGSGNTIYF. The DNA for the CDR3 is TGTGCCAGCAGTTATGTCGGGACAGGGAGCGGAAACACCATATATTTT.

This clone has at least ten counts. The CDR3 bases are TGTGCCTGGAGTATAGGGAGTTCGGAAAATTCACCCCTCCACTTT. Protein product: CAWSIGSSENSPLHF. The chain combines TRBV30 with TRBJ1-6, with D hard to call. Germline CDR1 and CDR2: GTSNPN and SVGIG (reference sequence). CDR3 length: 15 residues. V dropped 2 bases and J dropped 7 bases, with 15 bases sitting between them.

In this sample, this clone turned up once. The chain carries TRBV7-2 and TRBJ1-1, with no clear D. The CDR3 has 14 residues. Trimming removed 1 base from V and 1 base from J, with 7 bases in between. CDR1 and CDR2 (germline): SGHTA, FQGNSA. The CDR3 sequence: CASSLVEGNTEAFF. The CDR3 nucleotides are TGTGCCAGCAGCTTAGTGGAGGGGAACACTGAAGCTTTCTTT.

The gene calls are TRBV30 and TRBJ2-3; 8 bases are shared with TRBD2. V was pared by 4 bases and J by 7 bases, with 7 bases of the junction left unmatched. The V gene's germline CDR1 is GTSNPN and CDR2 SVGIG (reference sequence). The CDR3 loop spans 13 amino acids. CDR3 nucleotides: TGTGCCTGGATCGGGGGGGCCACCTATACGCAGTATTTT. Amino acids: CAWIGGATYTQYF.

V usage is TRBV29-1 and J usage is TRBJ1-2; TRBD1 matches at 8 bases. J gave up 4 bases and V 6 bases, and 13 bases lay outside the gene matches. Germline V lookup: CDR1 SQVTM, CDR2 ANQGSEA. The CDR3 is 15 amino acids. The CDR3 reads CSVQGSLTGGYGYTF. The CDR3 nucleotides read TGCAGCGTGCAGGGGTCCCTAACAGGGGGCTATGGCTACACCTTC.

The CDR3 here is CASSSGQLADTQYF. In nucleotides, the CDR3 is TGCGCCAGCAGCTCCGGACAGCTCGCAGATACGCAGTATTTT. The chain carries TRBV5-1 and TRBJ2-3; TRBD1 is a possible D gene (6 bases). Per germline, CDR1 SGHRS and CDR2 YFSETQ. The V end lost 3 bases, the J end lost 4 bases, and 12 bases lay between the germline ends. The CDR3 runs 14 residues. Complete variable domain (other parts from reference TRBV5-1 and TRBJ2-3): KAGVTQTPRYLIKTRGQQVTLSCSPISGHRSVSWYQQTPGQGLQFLFEYFSETQRNKGNFPGRFSGRQFSNSRSEMNVSTLELGDSALYLCASSSGQLADTQYFGPGTRLTVL.

The rearrangement joins TRBV5-4 to TRBJ1-4; D is possibly TRBD1 (6 bases). The length of the CDR3 is 15 residues. Germline CDR1 is SGHNT and CDR2 is YYREEE (reference sequence). The V end lost 0 bases, the J end lost 5 bases, and 11 bases lay between the germline ends. CDR3 protein: CASSLGLGANEKLFF. The CDR3, as DNA: TGTGCCAGCAGCTTGGGTCTGGGGGCGAATGAAAAACTGTTTTTT.

The chain employs TRBV3-1 (or the pseudogene TRBV3-2) and TRBJ1-1; 7 bases agree with TRBD1. CDR1 and CDR2 (germline): LGHDT, YNNKEL (reference sequence). The ends lost 6 bases at V and 6 bases at J; junction bases unmatched: 10. The CDR3 sequence is 14 residues long. For the CDR3, the DNA is TGTGCCAGCAGGGACCGAGGGGGCGCGGCTGAAGCTTTCTTT. It encodes CASRDRGGAAEAFF.

The chain combines TRBV19 with TRBJ1-5; no reliable D call. The CDR3 consists of 16 residues. CDR1 LNHDA and CDR2 SQIVND come from the germline V gene (reference sequence). V lost 4 bases and J lost 2, with 15 bases in between. The CDR3 reads CASSTEDMTGNQPQHF. CDR3 DNA sequence: TGTGCCAGTAGTACGGAGGATATGACGGGCAATCAGCCCCAGCATTTT.

The chain is built from TRBV5-4 and TRBJ1-3; D is undetermined. Germline loops: CDR1 SGHNT, CDR2 YYREEE (reference sequence). Trimming shortened V by 4 bases and J by 0 bases, and 11 bases separated the two germline ends. CDR3 length: 15 residues. The CDR3 protein is CASSRGLVSGNTIYF. The CDR3 nucleotides are TGTGCCAGCAGCAGAGGACTGGTCTCTGGAAACACCATATATTTT.

This chain joins TRBV15 and TRBJ2-7; tentative D call: TRBD1 (7 bases). The germline CDR1 and CDR2 sequences are LNHNV and YYDKDF (reference sequence). Trimming took 5 bases from V and 6 from J, leaving 14 bases between them. This CDR3 is 13 amino acids long. This CDR3 is CATSPRQGGEQYF. CDR3 sequence (DNA): TGTGCCACCAGCCCCCGACAGGGAGGCGAGCAGTACTTC.

The V call is TRBV24-1, the J call TRBJ2-2; tentatively, D is TRBD1 (6 bases). The V end lost 5 bases, the J end lost 7 bases, and 16 bases lay between the germline ends. The CDR3 extends over 15 amino acids. Germline V gene data show CDR1 as KGHDR and CDR2 as SFDVKD. The CDR3, as DNA: TGTGCCACCAGTGCCGCAGACAGGTTGGGCGGGGAGCTGTTTTTT. Its translation: CATSAADRLGGELFF.

The genes are TRBV7-9 and TRBJ2-3; 9 bases map to TRBD2. CDR3 length: 16 residues. The V segment lost 4 bases and the J segment 3 bases; nucleotides outside the gene matches: 8. Germline V gene data show CDR1 as SEHNR and CDR2 as FQNEAQ (reference sequence). This chain's CDR3 is CASSSLAGGVTDTQYF. The CDR3 DNA is TGTGCCAGCAGCTCACTAGCGGGTGGGGTTACAGATACGCAGTATTTT.

Worth noting for this clone: The same CDR3 arises from other DNA sequences in this sample as well. The CDR3 region is CSASSRDNSPLHF. In DNA form, the CDR3 reads TGCAGTGCTAGTTCTCGAGATAATTCACCCCTCCACTTT. The rearrangement uses TRBV20-1 and TRBJ1-6; no clear D gene. The CDR3 runs to 13 residues. V was trimmed by 3 bases and J by 5 bases, leaving 8 bases between them. Germline V gene data show CDR1 as DFQATT and CDR2 as SNEGSKA (reference sequence).

The chain employs TRBV3-1 (or the pseudogene TRBV3-2) and TRBJ2-2, with D possibly TRBD1 on 6 matching bases. Germline CDR1 and CDR2: LGHDT and YNNKEL (reference sequence). This CDR3 is built from 17 residues. Trimming left V 4 bases short and J 4 bases short, with 19 bases between. The CDR3 DNA follows: TGTGCCAGCAGCCCTCCCCGGCAGGGGCCTTTCACCGGGGAGCTGTTTTTT. Encoded protein: CASSPPRQGPFTGELFF.

The chain uses TRBV5-1 and TRBJ1-1; 7 bases are a match to TRBD1. With V trimmed by 4 bases and J by 0 bases, 15 bases remained unmatched. The CDR3 extends over 18 amino acids. The germline CDR1 and CDR2 sequences are SGHRS and YFSETQ. The CDR3 nucleotides read TGCGCCAGCAGCAAACTAACCGGGACAGTCACCATGAACACTGAAGCTTTCTTT. Protein: CASSKLTGTVTMNTEAFF.

V usage is TRBV12-3 or TRBV12-4 and J usage is TRBJ2-3; TRBD2 is a possible D gene (5 bases). Trimming took 6 bases from V and 7 from J, leaving 11 bases between them. The CDR3 length is 12 residues. CDR3 sequence (DNA): TGTGCCAGCAGCCCTCGGGGTTATACGCAGTATTTT. Translation gives CASSPRGYTQYF.

As concerns this clone: One end of the junction is discordant with germline, which a read error may explain. V and J are TRBV7-7 and TRBJ1-1; D is ambiguous. This CDR3 spans 13 amino acids. Germline V gene data show CDR1 as SSHAT and CDR2 as FNYEAQ (reference sequence). The CDR3, as DNA: TGTGCTAGCAGCTTATCCCGGAACACTGAAGCTTTCTTT. It specifies CASSLSRNTEAFF.

In nucleotides, the CDR3 is TGTGCCAGCAGCTTTACAGGGGGAACAGAGACCCAGTACTTC. Its protein product is CASSFTGGTETQYF. J is TRBJ2-5 and V is TRBV5-4, with 8 bases matching TRBD1. The CDR3 runs to 14 residues. J lost 4 bases, V lost 2 bases, and 4 bases had no gene match. Looked up from germline, CDR1 is SGHNT and CDR2 is YYREEE (reference sequence). Full variable domain (rest looked up from reference TRBV5-4 and TRBJ2-5): ETGVTQSPTHLIKTRGQQVTLRCSSQSGHNTVSWYQQALGQGPQFIFQYYREEENGRGNFPPRFSGLQFPNYSSELNVNALELDDSALYLCASSFTGGTETQYFGPGTRLLVL.

The rearrangement joins TRBV6-1 to TRBJ2-5, with 10 bases lining up with TRBD2. The CDR3 sequence is 13 residues long. Unmatched junction bases numbered 3, after V lost 7 bases and J lost 4 bases. CDR1 is MNHNS and CDR2 is SASEGT in the germline V gene. CDR3 region: CASTSGGAETQYF. The CDR3 nucleotides are TGTGCCAGCACAAGCGGGGGGGCAGAGACCCAGTACTTC.

In its sample, this clone was seen a few times. The chain joins TRBV19 to TRBJ2-7, with D uncertain. Per the germline V gene, CDR1 is LNHDA and CDR2 is SQIVND (reference sequence). This CDR3 region has 13 residues. V was clipped by 1 base and J by 2 bases, with 6 bases between them. Written as DNA, the CDR3 is TGTGCCAGTAGTATAGCCCTAACCTACGAGCAGTACTTC. Translation: CASSIALTYEQYF. Full variable domain (remainder filled in from reference TRBV19 and TRBJ2-7): DGGITQSPKYLFRKEGQNVTLSCEQNLNHDAMYWYRQDPGQGLRLIYYSQIVNDFQKGDIAEGYSVSREKKESFPLTVTSAQKNPTAFYLCASSIALTYEQYFGPGTRLTVT.

This sequence joins TRBV18 and TRBJ1-2; D might be TRBD1 (6 bases). Trimming left V 3 bases short and J 4 bases short, with 21 bases between. Germline values: CDR1 KGHSH, CDR2 LQKENI. The CDR3 runs to 17 residues. CDR3 sequence reads: CASSPGPVGGPGYGYTF. CDR3 DNA: TGTGCCAGCTCACCCGGGCCGGTGGGGGGGCCCGGCTATGGCTACACCTTC.

V is TRBV11-2 and J is TRBJ1-1, with D possibly matching TRBD1 (5 bases). The CDR3 has 11 residues. Germline loops: CDR1 SGHAT, CDR2 FQNNGV. Trimming took 4 bases from V and 10 from J, leaving 10 bases between them. This CDR3 reads CASSSGGGAFF. In DNA form, the CDR3 reads TGTGCCAGCAGCTCCGGCGGGGGAGCTTTCTTT.

This clone was counted between two and nine times. CDR3 amino acids: CASSPDGQIPGNTIYF. As DNA, the CDR3 is TGCGCCAGCAGCCCGGACGGACAGATACCCGGAAACACCATATATTTT. The V call is TRBV5-1, the J call TRBJ1-3, with a tentative D call TRBD1 (6 bases). The CDR3 runs 16 residues. Trimming shortened V by 4 bases and J by 4 bases, and 18 bases separated the two germline ends. Germline CDR1 is SGHRS and CDR2 is YFSETQ.